The clone carrying this T cell receptor (beta chain) has a count of ten or more. No antigen is known for it. Molecular barcoded adaptors covering alpha/delta and beta/gamma chains were used on approximately 400 ng RNA. TCRdb independently ran MiXCR on the reads; one entry per CDR3 protein. The sample lists some 22,000 distinct CDR3 sequences; around a fifth were seen once. These data originate in a study of read filtering for tumor transcriptome and immune sequencing. Study overall: Revised staging placed 8 or 9 patients in R-ISS I, roughly 16 in II, more than five in III. Transcriptome libraries were built from DNase-treated RNA.

Germline CDR1 reads DFQATT; CDR2 reads SNEGSKA (reference sequence). V gave up 3 bases and J gave up 4 bases; unmatched junction bases: 9. CDR3 length equals 16 residues. Regarding the study as a whole: RNA-seq captured clonotypes less deeply and reliably than IR-seq. IR-seq and RNA-seq agreed better without single-read clonotypes.

The rearrangement uses TRBV20-1 and TRBJ2-1, with TRBD2 identical over 10 bases. Material for sequencing was a population of CD138-negative cells sorted from bone marrow. The source of this sequence is a donor older than 35 with multiple myeloma. Here the CDR3 reads CSASPIAGGGYNEQFF. In DNA form, the CDR3 reads TGCAGTGCTAGTCCTATAGCGGGAGGAGGGTACAATGAGCAGTTCTTC.